A selection of T cell receptor beta chains follows, all from one sample in a study of long-term antiretroviral therapy in people with HIV. Method: immunoSEQ multiplex PCR; TCRdb's copy keeps in-frame clones and lacks some. The top ten hold about 6.4% of the sample, which has 30,000 or so clones, roughly 93% seen once. Sequencing was performed on unsorted PBMCs, taken roughly 6.5 years after starting antiretroviral therapy. These receptor sequences come from a middle-aged woman with HIV. Each CDR3 is given with its conserved first and last residue. A D gene is named only where the DNA matches it firmly. Size is omitted from some rows. Given values are once, few, many or a class for expanded clones.

size: -; J: TRBJ2-7; V: TRBV5-6; D: TRBD1; DNA: TGTGCCAGCAGCTTCCCCGGGACAGCGTACGAGCAGTACTTC; CDR3: CASSFPGTAYEQYF
size: -; J: TRBJ1-4; V: TRBV4-1; D: -; DNA: TGCGCCAGCAGCCGTAAAGCCTCCGGGGCGGGGGAAAAACTGTTTTTT; CDR3: CASSRKASGAGEKLFF
size: -; J: TRBJ2-6; V: TRBV19; D: TRBD1; DNA: TGTGCCAGTAAGTTTCAGGGGGCGCGCGGGGCCAACGTCCTGACTTTC; CDR3: CASKFQGARGANVLTF
size: once; J: TRBJ1-4; V: TRBV6-5; D: -; DNA: TGTGCCAGCAGCCCAGCCACAGGGCAGAGTGAAAAACTGTTTTTT; CDR3: CASSPATGQSEKLFF
size: -; J: TRBJ2-7; V: TRBV2; D: -; DNA: TGTGCCAGCAGTGGCTCGACACAGGTCTCCTACGAGCAGTACTTC; CDR3: CASSGSTQVSYEQYF
size: -; J: TRBJ2-3; V: TRBV7-9; D: -; DNA: TGTGCCAGCAGCTTAGCGGGTACTTGGGCAGATACGCAGTATTTT; CDR3: CASSLAGTWADTQYF
size: few; J: TRBJ1-2; V: TRBV2; D: -; DNA: TGTGCCAGCAGGTCCACAGGATTTAACTATGGCTACACCTTC; CDR3: CASRSTGFNYGYTF
size: -; J: TRBJ1-1; V: TRBV5-4; D: -; DNA: TGTGCCAGCAGCTTCAATGGGGGCACTGAAGCTTTCTTT; CDR3: CASSFNGGTEAFF
size: medium-sized; J: TRBJ1-4; V: TRBV14; D: TRBD1; DNA: TGTGCCAGCAGCCAAGGGGGACAGGCTAATGAAAAACTGTTTTTT; CDR3: CASSQGGQANEKLFF
size: -; J: TRBJ2-7; V: TRBV2; D: -; DNA: TGTGCCAGCAGAGGGATGACAGTATCCTACGAGCAGTACTTC; CDR3: CASRGMTVSYEQYF
size: -; J: TRBJ2-7; V: TRBV6-5; D: -; DNA: TGTGCCAGCACCGATGCCTACGAGCAGTACTTC; CDR3: CASTDAYEQYF
size: once; J: TRBJ1-2; V: TRBV18; D: -; DNA: TGTGCCAGCTCACCACGGAGTATGGGAACACAGATTGGCTATGGCTACACCTTC; CDR3: CASSPRSMGTQIGYGYTF
size: once; J: TRBJ1-2; V: TRBV4-2; D: -; DNA: TGTGCCAGCAGCCCCGCGGGGGGTAACTATGGCTACACCTTC; CDR3: CASSPAGGNYGYTF
size: -; J: TRBJ1-1; V: TRBV7-9; D: -; DNA: TGTGCCAGCAGCTTAGAACAGATGAACACTGAAGCTTTCTTT; CDR3: CASSLEQMNTEAFF
size: -; J: TRBJ2-3; V: TRBV7-6; D: TRBD1; DNA: TGTGCCAGCAGCTTACAGGACAGGGGAAGCGCAGATACGCAGTATTTT; CDR3: CASSLQDRGSADTQYF
size: -; J: TRBJ2-3; V: TRBV7-2; D: TRBD2; DNA: TGTGCCAGCAACCCGCCGGGACTAGCGGGGAATACGCAGTATTTT; CDR3: CASNPPGLAGNTQYF
size: -; J: TRBJ1-1; V: TRBV2; D: TRBD1; DNA: TGTGCCGGAGGACAGGGTAACACTGAAGCTTTCTTT; CDR3: CAGGQGNTEAFF
size: -; J: TRBJ1-5; V: TRBV6-5; D: TRBD1; DNA: TGTGCCAGCAGTCCAACAGGGGGCGGTCAGCCCCAGCATTTT; CDR3: CASSPTGGGQPQHF
size: -; J: TRBJ1-1; V: TRBV7-9; D: -; DNA: TGTGCCAGCAGCTTAGAAGCTGAAGCTTTCTTT; CDR3: CASSLEAEAFF
size: -; J: TRBJ1-1; V: TRBV7-9; D: -; DNA: TGTGCCAGCAGCCCGAGAATGGACAGCGACACTGAAGCTTTCTTT; CDR3: CASSPRMDSDTEAFF
size: -; J: TRBJ1-2; V: TRBV9; D: TRBD1; DNA: TGTGCCAGCAGCGTAGACAGGGGACGCTACACCTTC; CDR3: CASSVDRGRYTF
size: -; J: TRBJ2-5; V: TRBV19; D: TRBD2; DNA: TGTGCCAGTAGTCCAACCGGGACTAGCGGAATAAAAGAGACCCAGTACTTC; CDR3: CASSPTGTSGIKETQYF
size: -; J: TRBJ1-4; V: TRBV4-2; D: -; DNA: TGTGCCAGCAGCCAGCCCGGGTCCGGCCCTGAAAAACTGTTTTTT; CDR3: CASSQPGSGPEKLFF
size: -; J: TRBJ2-7; V: TRBV10-3; D: -; DNA: TGTGCCATAACAACAGAGGCCTACGAGCAGTACTTC; CDR3: CAITTEAYEQYF
size: -; J: TRBJ1-1; V: TRBV2; D: -; DNA: TGTGCCAGCAGTGAAGGCAGGGCCTTGAACACTGAAGCTTTCTTT; CDR3: CASSEGRALNTEAFF
size: -; J: TRBJ2-5; V: TRBV10-3; D: TRBD2; DNA: TGTGCCATCAGTGAGTCGGTGGGACTAGCGGGGAATTTTCTGGGAGAGACCCAGTACTTC; CDR3: CAISESVGLAGNFLGETQYF
size: -; J: TRBJ1-1; V: TRBV5-1; D: TRBD1; DNA: TGCGCCAGCAGCTCCCACTTCAGGGGGCTCATGAACACTGAAGCTTTCTTT; CDR3: CASSSHFRGLMNTEAFF
size: once; J: TRBJ2-2; V: TRBV9; D: -; DNA: TGTGCCAGCAGCGTAAGCACCGGGGAGCTGTTTTTT; CDR3: CASSVSTGELFF
size: -; J: TRBJ1-6; V: TRBV5-3; D: -; DNA: TGTGCCAGAAGCAACCGGGACGGTAGTGCCCAAGTAGGCTCCTATAATTCACCCCTCCACTTT; CDR3: CARSNRDGSAQVGSYNSPLHF
size: -; J: TRBJ2-5; V: TRBV2; D: TRBD2; DNA: TGTGCCAGCAGTCTCAGCCAAGCGGGGCAGGAGACCCAGTACTTC; CDR3: CASSLSQAGQETQYF
size: once; J: TRBJ1-1; V: TRBV5-6; D: -; DNA: TGTGCCAGCAGCTTGGATTTTTTAGGGAACACTGAAGCTTTCTTT; CDR3: CASSLDFLGNTEAFF
size: -; J: TRBJ1-3; V: TRBV5-5; D: TRBD1; DNA: TGTGCCAGCAAAGGGGGAGGGGGCCTATTTGGAAACACCATATATTTT; CDR3: CASKGGGGLFGNTIYF
size: -; J: TRBJ2-6; V: TRBV5-5; D: TRBD1; DNA: TGTGCCAGCAGCTTGTTTGCAGGACAGGGGTTTGGGGCCAACGTCCTGACTTTC; CDR3: CASSLFAGQGFGANVLTF
size: -; J: TRBJ2-1; V: TRBV5-1; D: -; DNA: TGCGCCAGCAGCTTGAATGGGGGGGGACAGAATGAGCAGTTCTTC; CDR3: CASSLNGGGQNEQFF
size: -; J: TRBJ1-1; V: TRBV19; D: -; DNA: TGTGCCAGTAGTATAGAAAGGGGTTCGACTGAAGCTTTCTTT; CDR3: CASSIERGSTEAFF
size: -; J: TRBJ2-7; V: TRBV2; D: -; DNA: TGTGCCAGCAGTCGACAGGACTTCTACGAGCAGTACTTC; CDR3: CASSRQDFYEQYF
size: -; J: TRBJ2-3; V: TRBV5-1; D: -; DNA: TGCGCCAGCAGCTTGGCCCGCACAGATACGCAGTATTTT; CDR3: CASSLARTDTQYF
size: -; J: TRBJ1-2; V: TRBV7-9; D: -; DNA: TGTGCCAGCAGCCGCCAACAGGGATCTGGCTACACCTTC; CDR3: CASSRQQGSGYTF
size: few; J: TRBJ1-2; V: TRBV29-1; D: -; DNA: TGCAGCGTTGAAGACCCGACAGGTTTCGGCTACACCTTC; CDR3: CSVEDPTGFGYTF
size: -; J: TRBJ2-1; V: TRBV5-4; D: -; DNA: TGTGCCAGCAGCTCCGCAGGGGACAATGAGCAGTTCTTC; CDR3: CASSSAGDNEQFF
size: -; J: TRBJ2-5; V: TRBV30; D: TRBD2; DNA: TGTGCCTCCGCCGGGGGGGGGAAACAAGAGACCCAGTACTTC; CDR3: CASAGGGKQETQYF
size: -; J: TRBJ2-3; V: TRBV10-3; D: TRBD2; DNA: TGTGCCATCAAGTACGGGAGGGGGGTTTTAGATACGCAGTATTTT; CDR3: CAIKYGRGVLDTQYF
size: -; J: TRBJ1-2; V: TRBV5-1; D: TRBD1; DNA: TGCGCCAGCAGCGAAGGACAGGGGGACTATGGCTACACCTTC; CDR3: CASSEGQGDYGYTF